This T cell receptor beta chain was profiled in a study of blood T cell repertoires in COVID-19. Study information: Specimens from acute and convalescent COVID-19 originated in the United States, Italy and Spain. In each case, the material was cDNA or gDNA derived from T cells, B-cell-depleted T cells, or PBMCs.

As handled by the study authors: How many nucleated cells were present was estimated from reference gene primer amplification. Sequencing was performed with immunoSEQ multiplex PCR; in TCRdb, only in-frame clones are kept and a portion is missing. V and J calls plus clone size are reproduced from that table; the DNA served to infer D and trimming. The sample gives 60,000 to 65,000 clones, roughly two thirds of which show up once; 4.8% is in the top ten. Trimming removed 0 bases at V and 5 bases at J, with 4 bases between. CDR1 LGHNA and CDR2 YSLEER come from the germline V gene. CDR3 length: 13 residues.

The receptor comes from a woman in her 70s with COVID-19, enrolled during active disease. The specimen sequenced was peripheral blood. The rearrangement uses TRBV4-3 and TRBJ1-4; no reliable D call. The DNA for the CDR3 is TGCGCCAGCAGCCAAGACTTAAATGAAAAACTGTTTTTT. It specifies CASSQDLNEKLFF.